Listed below are T cell receptor beta chains from one sample, sequenced in a study of vaccination and CD4 T cells after COVID-19. TCRdb ran MiXCR on the PCR reads and lists one entry per CDR3 protein. This table has some 20,000 distinct CDR3 sequences, about 61% appearing once. Their target antigens are unknown. Material for sequencing was CD4+ T cells from blood, cultured in vitro. The receptors stem from a human donor who had recovered from COVID-19. The CDR3 runs from the conserved cysteine through the conserved F or W. Fields, in order: D gene, J gene, V gene, clone size, CDR3 DNA, CDR3 protein. The D gene is left open where the match is weak. For some rows the clone size is stated as once, few or many, or as a class when expanded; others skip it.

d_call: NA
j_call: TRBJ2-3
v_call: TRBV5-1
clone_size: once
cdr3_nt: TGCGCCAGCAGAGGACAACCTCCTACCACAGATACGCAGTATTTT
cdr3_aa: CASRGQPPTTDTQYF

d_call: TRBD1
j_call: TRBJ2-2
v_call: TRBV20-1
clone_size: NA
cdr3_nt: TGCAGTGCTAGAGGAGGGGGCCGCACCGGGGAGCTGTTTTTT
cdr3_aa: CSARGGGRTGELFF

d_call: TRBD1
j_call: TRBJ2-1
v_call: TRBV29-1
clone_size: NA
cdr3_nt: TGCAGCGTAGAGGGACAGGGGACTTACAATGAGCAGTTCTTC
cdr3_aa: CSVEGQGTYNEQFF

d_call: NA
j_call: TRBJ1-6
v_call: TRBV7-2
clone_size: NA
cdr3_nt: TGTGCCAGCAGCTCCTTTCCGGGGGCGCGGAATTCACCCCTCCACTTT
cdr3_aa: CASSSFPGARNSPLHF

d_call: NA
j_call: TRBJ1-1
v_call: TRBV11-3
clone_size: NA
cdr3_nt: TGTGCCAGCAGCTTAGGTAGGGCTGAAGCTTTCTTT
cdr3_aa: CASSLGRAEAFF

d_call: NA
j_call: TRBJ1-1
v_call: TRBV12-3/TRBV12-4
clone_size: NA
cdr3_nt: TGTGCCAGCAGTTTTCTGTACGGGGAAGGTACTGAAGCTTTCTTT
cdr3_aa: CASSFLYGEGTEAFF

d_call: NA
j_call: TRBJ2-7
v_call: TRBV6-1
clone_size: NA
cdr3_nt: TGTGCCAGCAGCCGGGGCCATAGCTCCTACGAGCAGTACTTC
cdr3_aa: CASSRGHSSYEQYF

d_call: TRBD1
j_call: TRBJ2-7
v_call: TRBV6-2/TRBV6-3
clone_size: NA
cdr3_nt: TGTGCCAGCAGTTCAGGGGGTCGCTCCTACGAGCAGTACTTC
cdr3_aa: CASSSGGRSYEQYF

d_call: TRBD1
j_call: TRBJ1-2
v_call: TRBV2
clone_size: few
cdr3_nt: TGTGCCAGCAGGGTCGAGACAGGGCTGGGCTACACCTTC
cdr3_aa: CASRVETGLGYTF

d_call: NA
j_call: TRBJ1-1
v_call: TRBV20-1
clone_size: NA
cdr3_nt: TGCAGTGCCCCGCGTCCCCTATCTGAAGCTTTCTTT
cdr3_aa: CSAPRPLSEAFF

d_call: TRBD1
j_call: TRBJ1-2
v_call: TRBV16
clone_size: NA
cdr3_nt: TGTGCCAGCAGCCAATCGGTCCAGGGGGCGAGTGGCTACACCTTC
cdr3_aa: CASSQSVQGASGYTF

d_call: NA
j_call: TRBJ1-1
v_call: TRBV19
clone_size: NA
cdr3_nt: TGTGCCAGTAGTATCGGGTGGGGGTCGAACACTGAAGCTTTCTTT
cdr3_aa: CASSIGWGSNTEAFF

d_call: TRBD1
j_call: TRBJ1-2
v_call: TRBV30
clone_size: NA
cdr3_nt: TGTGCCTGGAGTGTTGCCAGGGGGGGCTACACCTTC
cdr3_aa: CAWSVARGGYTF

d_call: TRBD1
j_call: TRBJ2-3
v_call: TRBV7-9
clone_size: NA
cdr3_nt: TGTGCCAGCAGCATGACAGGGGGTACGCAGTATTTT
cdr3_aa: CASSMTGGTQYF

d_call: NA
j_call: TRBJ1-5
v_call: TRBV6-2/TRBV6-3
clone_size: NA
cdr3_nt: TGTGCCAGCAGTAGGGGCCTGGGTAGCAATCAGCCCCAGCATTTT
cdr3_aa: CASSRGLGSNQPQHF

d_call: TRBD2
j_call: TRBJ2-5
v_call: TRBV7-2
clone_size: NA
cdr3_nt: TGTGCCAGCAGCTTAAGGCTAGCGGGGGGGCACGAGACCCAGTACTTC
cdr3_aa: CASSLRLAGGHETQYF

d_call: TRBD1
j_call: TRBJ1-5
v_call: TRBV6-1
clone_size: few
cdr3_nt: TGTGCCAGCAGCCGGACAGGTCACAATCAGCCCCAGCATTTT
cdr3_aa: CASSRTGHNQPQHF

d_call: NA
j_call: TRBJ2-1
v_call: TRBV7-6
clone_size: NA
cdr3_nt: TGTGCCAGCAGCACACGGATCAATGAGCAGTTCTTC
cdr3_aa: CASSTRINEQFF

d_call: TRBD1
j_call: TRBJ2-7
v_call: TRBV7-9
clone_size: NA
cdr3_nt: TGTGCCAGCAGCCCCGGGACAGGGGCCCCCTACGAGCAGTACTTC
cdr3_aa: CASSPGTGAPYEQYF

d_call: TRBD1
j_call: TRBJ1-2
v_call: TRBV20-1
clone_size: NA
cdr3_nt: TGCAGTGCTGGCCAAAATGCGGGACAGGGGATTGGCTACACCTTC
cdr3_aa: CSAGQNAGQGIGYTF

d_call: TRBD2
j_call: TRBJ2-7
v_call: TRBV7-8
clone_size: NA
cdr3_nt: TGTGCCAGCAGCTTAGTTTCAATGGCGGGAGCCTACGAGCAGTACTTC
cdr3_aa: CASSLVSMAGAYEQYF

d_call: TRBD2
j_call: TRBJ2-2
v_call: TRBV11-2
clone_size: NA
cdr3_nt: TGTGCTAGCAGCTTAGCCCTAGCGGGGGCCTCCGGGGAGCTGTTTTTT
cdr3_aa: CASSLALAGASGELFF

d_call: NA
j_call: TRBJ1-1
v_call: TRBV11-2
clone_size: NA
cdr3_nt: TGTGCCAGCAGCCGCCCCGGGGGAGGAAGGATCGACCGGGCTGAAGCTTTCTTT
cdr3_aa: CASSRPGGGRIDRAEAFF

d_call: NA
j_call: TRBJ1-5
v_call: TRBV2
clone_size: few
cdr3_nt: TGTGCCAGCAGTGCGGGCCAACTTAGCAATCAGCCCCAGCATTTT
cdr3_aa: CASSAGQLSNQPQHF

d_call: TRBD1
j_call: TRBJ1-2
v_call: TRBV7-2
clone_size: NA
cdr3_nt: TGTGCCAGCAGCCTTAGCGGACAGGGCTCCTATGGCTACACCTTC
cdr3_aa: CASSLSGQGSYGYTF

d_call: NA
j_call: TRBJ2-7
v_call: TRBV6-1
clone_size: NA
cdr3_nt: TGTGCCATAGGGTACGAGCAGTACTTC
cdr3_aa: CAIGYEQYF

d_call: NA
j_call: TRBJ2-5
v_call: TRBV20-1
clone_size: few
cdr3_nt: TGCAGTGCTAGAGATTTTGGGGAGACCCAGTACTTC
cdr3_aa: CSARDFGETQYF

d_call: NA
j_call: TRBJ1-1
v_call: TRBV12-3/TRBV12-4
clone_size: once
cdr3_nt: TGTGCCAGCAGCCCCTGGGAGGGGAGAAACACTGAAGCTTTCTTT
cdr3_aa: CASSPWEGRNTEAFF

d_call: NA
j_call: TRBJ1-2
v_call: TRBV15
clone_size: NA
cdr3_nt: TGTGCCACCAGCAGAGAGCCGAGCTATGGCTACACCTTC
cdr3_aa: CATSREPSYGYTF

d_call: TRBD1
j_call: TRBJ2-7
v_call: TRBV2
clone_size: NA
cdr3_nt: TGTGCCAGCCTAGATGTCGGGACAGTGACCTACGAGCAGTACTTC
cdr3_aa: CASLDVGTVTYEQYF

d_call: TRBD2
j_call: TRBJ2-3
v_call: TRBV20-1
clone_size: NA
cdr3_nt: TGCAGTGCCACTAACATAGCGGGGGCCACAGATACGCAGTATTTT
cdr3_aa: CSATNIAGATDTQYF

d_call: NA
j_call: TRBJ1-2
v_call: TRBV7-8
clone_size: few
cdr3_nt: TGTGCCAGCAGCCCACAGAGGAGCGGACGTGTTGGCTACACCTTC
cdr3_aa: CASSPQRSGRVGYTF

d_call: TRBD2
j_call: TRBJ2-3
v_call: TRBV18
clone_size: NA
cdr3_nt: TGTGCCAGCTCACCGCGGGGGGGCACAGATACGCAGTATTTT
cdr3_aa: CASSPRGGTDTQYF

d_call: TRBD2
j_call: TRBJ2-1
v_call: TRBV6-2/TRBV6-3
clone_size: NA
cdr3_nt: TGTGCCACCCGAGCGGGAGGGCTCAGTGAGCAGTTCTTC
cdr3_aa: CATRAGGLSEQFF

d_call: NA
j_call: TRBJ1-1
v_call: TRBV6-2/TRBV6-3
clone_size: few
cdr3_nt: TGTGCCAGCAGTTTGGGGGCGGGTGAAGCTTTCTTT
cdr3_aa: CASSLGAGEAFF

d_call: NA
j_call: TRBJ2-7
v_call: TRBV24-1
clone_size: NA
cdr3_nt: TGTGCCACCTCTGAGTCCCCGGGATACGAGCAGTACTTC
cdr3_aa: CATSESPGYEQYF

d_call: NA
j_call: TRBJ1-3
v_call: TRBV7-2
clone_size: once
cdr3_nt: TGTGCCAGCAGCTTAAAGTCCGGGTTCCCCAGAAACACCATATATTTT
cdr3_aa: CASSLKSGFPRNTIYF

d_call: NA
j_call: TRBJ2-7
v_call: TRBV11-3
clone_size: NA
cdr3_nt: TGTGCCAGCAGAGAGACAGGAATGTCCTACGAGCAGTACTTC
cdr3_aa: CASRETGMSYEQYF

d_call: NA
j_call: TRBJ1-2
v_call: TRBV20-1
clone_size: NA
cdr3_nt: TGCAGTGCAGCCGCCGGGACGTCAAACTATGGCTACACCTTC
cdr3_aa: CSAAAGTSNYGYTF

d_call: TRBD1
j_call: TRBJ1-2
v_call: TRBV7-9
clone_size: NA
cdr3_nt: TGTGCCAGCAGCTTAGGACAGGGGATCTATGGCTACACCTTC
cdr3_aa: CASSLGQGIYGYTF

d_call: NA
j_call: TRBJ2-7
v_call: TRBV5-6
clone_size: NA
cdr3_nt: TGTGCCAGCAGCTCGCGGAGTAGCTCCTACGAGCAGTACTTC
cdr3_aa: CASSSRSSSYEQYF

d_call: NA
j_call: TRBJ2-7
v_call: TRBV7-8
clone_size: NA
cdr3_nt: TGTGCCAGCAGCTTAAGAGAGGGACACTACGAGCAGTACTTC
cdr3_aa: CASSLREGHYEQYF

d_call: TRBD1
j_call: TRBJ2-7
v_call: TRBV6-1
clone_size: NA
cdr3_nt: TGTGCCAGCCTAAATTCCCTAGGGGGCGACGAGCAGTACTTC
cdr3_aa: CASLNSLGGDEQYF

d_call: TRBD1
j_call: TRBJ1-2
v_call: TRBV15
clone_size: NA
cdr3_nt: TGTGCCACCAGCAGATTACAGGGGTTGAGATCCTATGGCTACACCTTC
cdr3_aa: CATSRLQGLRSYGYTF

d_call: NA
j_call: TRBJ1-1
v_call: TRBV6-2/TRBV6-3
clone_size: few
cdr3_nt: TGTGCCAGCTCATCCACAGGGCCCGTAGACACTGAAGCTTTCTTT
cdr3_aa: CASSSTGPVDTEAFF

d_call: NA
j_call: TRBJ1-5
v_call: TRBV4-1
clone_size: NA
cdr3_nt: TGCGCCAGCAGCCCAGGAGGGGCAGGGGCGGTAAATCAGCCCCAGCATTTT
cdr3_aa: CASSPGGAGAVNQPQHF

d_call: TRBD1
j_call: TRBJ1-2
v_call: TRBV6-1
clone_size: few
cdr3_nt: TGTGCCAGCGGGAAGGACAGGGGAGTCGTTCGCACCTTC
cdr3_aa: CASGKDRGVVRTF

d_call: TRBD1
j_call: TRBJ2-7
v_call: TRBV12-3/TRBV12-4
clone_size: once
cdr3_nt: TGTGCCAGCAGTTCCCCCGGGACAGCCTCCTACGAGCAGTACTTC
cdr3_aa: CASSSPGTASYEQYF

d_call: TRBD2
j_call: TRBJ2-7
v_call: TRBV12-3/TRBV12-4
clone_size: NA
cdr3_nt: TGTGCCAGCAGTCCACGGACTAGCGGGAGTCGGGAGCAGTACTTC
cdr3_aa: CASSPRTSGSREQYF

d_call: TRBD2
j_call: TRBJ2-7
v_call: TRBV10-3
clone_size: NA
cdr3_nt: TGTGCCATCAGTGAGTATTCCGGGACTAGCAAGTACTTC
cdr3_aa: CAISEYSGTSKYF

d_call: NA
j_call: TRBJ2-7
v_call: TRBV20-1
clone_size: NA
cdr3_nt: TGCAGTGCTAGCCCCGGGACGGTTAGCTCCTACGAGCAGTACTTC
cdr3_aa: CSASPGTVSSYEQYF

d_call: TRBD1
j_call: TRBJ1-5
v_call: TRBV7-2
clone_size: few
cdr3_nt: TGTGCCAGCAGCTTACAGGGGGTGTCTAGTCAGCCCCAGCATTTT
cdr3_aa: CASSLQGVSSQPQHF

d_call: NA
j_call: TRBJ1-5
v_call: TRBV20-1
clone_size: NA
cdr3_nt: TGCAGTGCTATAGAAAGGGCAGATCAGCCCCAGCATTTT
cdr3_aa: CSAIERADQPQHF

d_call: NA
j_call: TRBJ1-2
v_call: TRBV12-3/TRBV12-4
clone_size: once
cdr3_nt: TGTGCCAGCAGTCGCACAGGGAGCGGCTACACCTTC
cdr3_aa: CASSRTGSGYTF